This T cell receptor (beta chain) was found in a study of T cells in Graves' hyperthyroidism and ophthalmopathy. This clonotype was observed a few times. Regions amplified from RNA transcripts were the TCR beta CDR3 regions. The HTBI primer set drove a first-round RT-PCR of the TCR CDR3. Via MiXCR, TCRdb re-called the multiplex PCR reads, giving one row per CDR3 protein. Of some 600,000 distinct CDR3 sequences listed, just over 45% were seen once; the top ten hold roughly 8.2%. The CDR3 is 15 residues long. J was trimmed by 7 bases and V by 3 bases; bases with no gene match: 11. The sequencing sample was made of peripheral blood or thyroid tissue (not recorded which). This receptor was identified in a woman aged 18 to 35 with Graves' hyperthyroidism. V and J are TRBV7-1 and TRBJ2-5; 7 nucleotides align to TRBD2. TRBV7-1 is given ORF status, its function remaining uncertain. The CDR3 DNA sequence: TGTGCCAGCAGCTCCTTCGAGCGGGAAATCGGGACCCAGTACTTC. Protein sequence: CASSSFEREIGTQYF.